The text below deals with one T cell receptor (beta chain). This clonotype has more than one count but fewer than ten. The antigen it binds to is not known. Base qualities are not provided; no much larger clone lies one nucleotide away. Measured from the cysteine to the phenylalanine, the CDR3 is 14 residues long. Just the 42-base CDR3 DNA is kept, in frame starting at base 1. As encoded in the germline V gene (reference sequence), CDR1 is MNHEY while CDR2 is SMNVEV. V is clipped by 6 bases and J by 0 bases, and the sequence between their germline boundaries is 12 bases long. TCR beta CDR3 regions were amplified from RNA transcripts for repertoire sequencing. The first round was an RT-PCR using HTBI primers with the Qiagen OneStep RT-PCR kit, and this first round was followed by a second-round multiplex PCR, then size selection and purification. Libraries were sequenced paired-end with 100 bp reads on an Illumina HiSeq2000. Regarding the original processing steps: Reads were processed with SOAPnuke, discarding reads with adapters, uncalled bases, mean Phred below 15, or no exact constant-primer or identifier match. COPE v1.2.5 was used to merge the high-quality paired reads. Each unique nucleotide sequence was defined as a clonotype, and clonotypes were aligned to IMGT TRB V, D and J references with MiTCR v1.1. The analysis was limited to V-J combinations with a frequency above 0.0001, which together covered 99.2% of repertoires. For each V-J combination, a TCR clonal expansion and chaos score was defined as F50 clonal expansion divided by the chaos observed in the TCRdist matrix. Welch's t-statistics and random forest were used to reduce the features to 13 V-J combinations, which were then used as input to a naive Bayes classifier. Thyroid-blood repertoire similarity was quantified with the Morisita-Horn index. Through fastp at Q25 and MiXCR, TCRdb rebuilt clones from the public reads, retaining in-frame beta chains. Entries are consolidated by CDR3 protein sequence, retaining the most common genes and DNA. TCRdb's processing, not the authors' own work, is the source of the V and J calls. The sample table lists approximately 380,000 distinct CDR3 sequences, 20% to 25% of them with a count of one. In total, the top ten clones hold more than 2.5% of the sample.

Hyperthyroidism was considered stable if no progression to ophthalmopathy occurred within 18 months of follow-up. The hyperthyroidism patients were 18 to 65 years old and newly diagnosed, with a disease duration of less than 2 months. Patients were excluded if they had other autoimmune diseases, uncontrolled infections, pregnancy or lactation. Diagnosis relied on clinical symptoms, serum thyroxine, TRAb, thyroid ultrasound and orbital computed tomography. Ficoll-Paque density gradient centrifugation was used to isolate PBMCs from around 9.1 ml of fresh peripheral blood. Total RNA was extracted with Trizol reagent and quality-checked on an Agilent 2100 Bioanalyzer. This sample was taken from a study of Graves' ophthalmopathy and Graves' hyperthyroidism (dated by TCRdb to the late 2010s). In terms of the full investigation: Peripheral blood was collected before any treatment was given, at the time of initial diagnosis. The study used TCR beta repertoire signatures to distinguish Graves' ophthalmopathy from Graves' hyperthyroidism and to predict progression to ophthalmopathy. In total, 135 blood samples were TCR-sequenced: fewer than 50 ophthalmopathy, some 80 hyperthyroidism and approximately 17 hyperthyroidism-to-ophthalmopathy patients. A discovery set of about a hundred patients (43 ophthalmopathy, 55 to 65 stable hyperthyroidism) was enrolled to explore V-J signatures distinguishing ophthalmopathy from hyperthyroidism. For independent validation, a separate cohort was made up of approximately 19 hyperthyroidism patients plus 17 patients who later progressed from hyperthyroidism to ophthalmopathy. In several hyperthyroidism patients, the T-cell repertoire of thyroid tissue was compared with the T-cell repertoire of blood. Following sampling, methimazole starting at 30 mg daily was administered to hyperthyroidism patients, and high-dose intravenous methylprednisolone was administered to ophthalmopathy patients. The 85 to 100 discovery patients were divided at random into training and test sets in a 7:3 ratio. Findings and caveats that apply to the study as a whole: In cross-validation, the 13-signature model distinguished ophthalmopathy from stable hyperthyroidism with approximately 90% sensitivity and about 84% specificity, and in the test set the corresponding values were around 78% and 73%. In validation, the model predicted ophthalmopathy progression with roughly 68% sensitivity and 72.22% specificity; 12 predicted patients were CT-confirmed with GO in a median of around 6.5 months. Most expanded thyroid clonotypes with frequency above 0.001 were also detected in blood, suggesting blood repertoires may reflect the thyroid immune response. Sample size was not statistically predetermined, and group allocation was not concealed from the investigators.

Sequencing used peripheral blood. The chain is encoded by TRBV27 joined to TRBJ2-7; the D segment may tentatively be TRBD1 or TRBD2, each giving 6 matched bases. The source is a woman under 30 with stable Graves' hyperthyroidism. Donor details come from another sample of the same person, matched by shared clones. The DNA sequence is given as TGTGCCAGCAGGACGAGGGGGGCCTCCTACGAGCAGTACTTC. The resulting protein is CASRTRGASYEQYF.